This record looks at one T cell receptor (beta chain) sequence and its context. Its antigen is not known. Exclusion applied to any patient with a history of multiple malignancies. Guided by marked H&E slides, tumor areas were macrodissected from five unstained, deparaffinized approximately 11 um sections. Clones were read by immunoSEQ multiplex PCR, and TCRdb kept only the in-frame ones, dropping some. This sample has several thousand clones; around nine tenths occur once, and the top ten carry about 10%. This sample is drawn from a study of T cells in lung cancer brain metastases. Study observations and caveats: Effects of preoperative corticosteroids on T cell infiltration in brain metastases could not be controlled.

The sequencing input was tumor tissue from the primary lung tumor. The clonotype was recovered from a man aged 55 to 70 with non-small cell lung cancer.

This CDR3 is CASSLPGLAGVYEQYF. CDR3 bases: TGTGCCAGCAGCCTTCCCGGACTAGCGGGAGTCTACGAGCAGTACTTC. V and J are TRBV14 and TRBJ2-7; 13 bases map to TRBD2. J lost 3 bases, V lost 4 bases, and 6 bases had no gene match. This CDR3 has 16 amino acids. Germline V gene sequence: CDR1 SGHDN, CDR2 FVKESK.